This is a list of T cell receptor beta chains from one sample in a study of cytomegalovirus exposure and HLA in healthy donors. Generated by immunoSEQ multiplex PCR, the TCRdb table keeps only in-frame clones and is missing some. The sample gives approximately 41,000 clones, approximately 81% of which show up once; about 2.9% is in the top ten. Sequencing was carried out using PBMCs. Receptors originate from a man in his forties or fifties in good health and CMV-seronegative. The CDR3 runs from the conserved cysteine through the conserved F or W. Each record gives: D gene, V gene, clone size, J gene, CDR3 DNA, CDR3 protein. D genes are given only for firm matches. For some rows the clone size is stated as once, few or many, or as a class when expanded; others skip it.

D: TRBD1; V: TRBV5-6; size: NA; J: TRBJ1-1; DNA: TGTGCCAGCAGCCCAGGGGGAAGGGACACTGAAGCTTTCTTT; CDR3: CASSPGGRDTEAFF
D: NA; V: TRBV2; size: NA; J: TRBJ1-4; DNA: TGTGCCAGCAGTGATTGGGCAGGTGAAAAACTGTTTTTT; CDR3: CASSDWAGEKLFF
D: TRBD1; V: TRBV7-9; size: NA; J: TRBJ1-2; DNA: TGTTCCAGCAGCATGGGACAGGGGTATGGCTACACCTTC; CDR3: CSSSMGQGYGYTF
D: TRBD2; V: TRBV5-1; size: NA; J: TRBJ2-3; DNA: TGCGCCAGCAACAATGGAGCGGGGTACACAGATACGCAGTATTTT; CDR3: CASNNGAGYTDTQYF
D: NA; V: TRBV6-6; size: NA; J: TRBJ2-2; DNA: TGTGCCAGCAGGGGCGGGACTTCGAACACCGGGGAGCTGTTTTTT; CDR3: CASRGGTSNTGELFF
D: NA; V: TRBV9; size: NA; J: TRBJ1-6; DNA: TGTGCCAGCAGCGCTCACGGTTCAGGTTCACCCCTCCACTTT; CDR3: CASSAHGSGSPLHF
D: TRBD2; V: TRBV11-2; size: NA; J: TRBJ2-3; DNA: TGTGCCAGCAGCTCTAGCGGGAGGGGAAATACGCAGTATTTT; CDR3: CASSSSGRGNTQYF
D: NA; V: TRBV27; size: NA; J: TRBJ2-3; DNA: TGTGCCAGCAGTCCTCTACAGGGGAGGCCAGATACGCAGTATTTT; CDR3: CASSPLQGRPDTQYF
D: TRBD2; V: TRBV7-2; size: NA; J: TRBJ2-7; DNA: TGTGCCAGCGGCCGGACTAGCGGCGGCTCCTACGAGCAGTACTTC; CDR3: CASGRTSGGSYEQYF
D: NA; V: TRBV7-9; size: NA; J: TRBJ2-7; DNA: TGTGCCAGCAGCTTAGCCGGCAGGGGCAGGGGTAAGCAGTACTTC; CDR3: CASSLAGRGRGKQYF
D: NA; V: TRBV19; size: NA; J: TRBJ2-7; DNA: TGTGCCAGTAGTAAAACGGCAGGGGTCTACTACGAGCAGTACTTC; CDR3: CASSKTAGVYYEQYF
D: NA; V: TRBV5-1; size: once; J: TRBJ1-3; DNA: TGCGCCAGCAGCACAGGAACAGGGGGAAACACCATATATTTT; CDR3: CASSTGTGGNTIYF
D: TRBD2; V: TRBV27; size: once; J: TRBJ2-2; DNA: TGTGCCAGCAGTTTACTAGCGGGGGGGCCTAGCGGGGAGCTGTTTTTT; CDR3: CASSLLAGGPSGELFF
D: NA; V: TRBV19; size: NA; J: TRBJ2-7; DNA: TGTGCCAGTAGTATAGACCCTTCCTACGAGCAGTACTTC; CDR3: CASSIDPSYEQYF
D: NA; V: TRBV6-1; size: NA; J: TRBJ1-5; DNA: TGTGCCAGCAGTGAACTTAGCAATCAGCCCCAGCATTTT; CDR3: CASSELSNQPQHF
D: TRBD1; V: TRBV18; size: NA; J: TRBJ2-7; DNA: TGTGCCAGCTCACCCGTGGGACAGGGGCCCTACGAGCAGTACTTC; CDR3: CASSPVGQGPYEQYF
D: NA; V: TRBV7-9; size: NA; J: TRBJ2-7; DNA: TGTTCCAGCCTTTGGGTGGCGTACGGGAGCTCCTACGAGCAGTACTTC; CDR3: CSSLWVAYGSSYEQYF
D: NA; V: TRBV28; size: NA; J: TRBJ2-1; DNA: TGTGCCAGCAGTTTCGTGAGGGTATACAATGAGCAGTTCTTC; CDR3: CASSFVRVYNEQFF
D: TRBD1; V: TRBV27; size: NA; J: TRBJ2-2; DNA: TGTGCCAGCAGCCCTGCCGACAGGGACACCGGGGAGCTGTTTTTT; CDR3: CASSPADRDTGELFF
D: NA; V: TRBV5-6; size: NA; J: TRBJ1-1; DNA: TGTGCCAGCAGCTTGGGGGCCTCACGGGGGACTGAAGCTTTCTTT; CDR3: CASSLGASRGTEAFF
D: NA; V: TRBV28; size: NA; J: TRBJ2-7; DNA: TGTGCCAGCACGGGTTTACACTCCTACGAGCAGTACTTC; CDR3: CASTGLHSYEQYF
D: NA; V: TRBV21-1; size: NA; J: TRBJ1-2; DNA: TGTGCCAGCAGGTTTACCAAGGGGGGAGAGGGGGCCTCGGATGGCTACACCTTC; CDR3: CASRFTKGGEGASDGYTF
D: TRBD1; V: TRBV2; size: NA; J: TRBJ1-4; DNA: TGTGCCAGCAGAACGGGACAGGGGAGTAGAAATGAAAAACTGTTTTTT; CDR3: CASRTGQGSRNEKLFF
D: NA; V: TRBV19; size: once; J: TRBJ1-6; DNA: TGTGCCAGTAGCCCAGGGGTAGCCTATAATTCACCCCTCCACTTT; CDR3: CASSPGVAYNSPLHF
D: NA; V: TRBV28; size: NA; J: TRBJ1-1; DNA: TGTGCCAGCAGTACCCCTCGACAGGCCAACACTGAAGCTTTCTTT; CDR3: CASSTPRQANTEAFF